This T cell receptor beta chain was identified during a study of PD-1 blockade in classical Hodgkin lymphoma. Brentuximab vedotin exposure varied, and every patient relapsed after autologous stem cell transplantation. In the case of this clone: Its antigen is not identified.

Libraries were prepared by immunoSEQ multiplex PCR; TCRdb keeps only in-frame clonotypes and omits some of them. This sample yields approximately 99,000 clones, of which about 89% are seen a single time; around 20% belongs to the top ten. Germline V gives CDR1 SEHNR, CDR2 FQNEAQ (reference sequence). Trimming left V 5 bases short and J 3 bases short, with 16 bases between. The CDR3 sequence is 15 residues long. Study-level points and caveats: Baseline diversity in complete responders resembled that of newly diagnosed patients. In CD4+ cells, TCR diversity went up significantly by C4D1, but in CD8+ cells it did not.

This TCR was sampled from a human donor with classical Hodgkin lymphoma. Sequences were derived from peripheral blood mononuclear cells (PBMCs), sampled before the second cycle of nivolumab. The J gene is TRBJ1-2, the V gene TRBV7-9, with D perhaps TRBD1 (6 bases). CDR3 amino acids: CASSRGAGKDYGYTF. Written as DNA, the CDR3 is TGTGCCAGCAGCAGGGGGGCGGGGAAGGACTATGGCTACACCTTC.